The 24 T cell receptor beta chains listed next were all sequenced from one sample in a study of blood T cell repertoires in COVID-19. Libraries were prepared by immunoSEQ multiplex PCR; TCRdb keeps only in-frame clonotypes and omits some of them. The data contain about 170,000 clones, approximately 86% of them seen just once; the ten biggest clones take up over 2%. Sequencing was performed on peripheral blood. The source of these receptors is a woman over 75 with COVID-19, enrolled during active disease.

CDR3 loop: CASSLGTASNTGELFF. CDR3 coding DNA: TGCGCCAGCAGCTTGGGGACAGCTTCGAACACCGGGGAGCTGTTTTTT. The chain has TRBV5-1 and TRBJ2-2, with a possible D match to TRBD1 (6 bases). The CDR3 covers 16 residues. CDR1 and CDR2 from the germline V gene are SGHRS and YFSETQ. V was clipped by 0 bases and J by 0 bases, with 9 bases between them.

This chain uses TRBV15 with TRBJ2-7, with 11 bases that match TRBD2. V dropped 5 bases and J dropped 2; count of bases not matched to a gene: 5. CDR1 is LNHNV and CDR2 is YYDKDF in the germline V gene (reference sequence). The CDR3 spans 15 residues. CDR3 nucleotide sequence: TGTGCCACCAGCGGGGGACTAGCGGAGGCCTACGAGCAGTACTTC. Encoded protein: CATSGGLAEAYEQYF.

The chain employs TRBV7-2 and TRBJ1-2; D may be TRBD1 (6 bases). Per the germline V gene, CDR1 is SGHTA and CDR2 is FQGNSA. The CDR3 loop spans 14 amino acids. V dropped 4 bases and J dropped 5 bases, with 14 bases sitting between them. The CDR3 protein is CASSSSMGAYGYTF. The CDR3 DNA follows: TGTGCCAGCAGCTCATCTATGGGGGCGTATGGCTACACCTTC.

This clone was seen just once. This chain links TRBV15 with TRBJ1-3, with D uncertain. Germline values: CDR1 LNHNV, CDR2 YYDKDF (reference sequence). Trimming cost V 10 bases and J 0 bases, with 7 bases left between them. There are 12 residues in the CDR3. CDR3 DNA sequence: TGTGCCATAGGGAGCTCTGGAAACACCATATATTTT. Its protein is CAIGSSGNTIYF.

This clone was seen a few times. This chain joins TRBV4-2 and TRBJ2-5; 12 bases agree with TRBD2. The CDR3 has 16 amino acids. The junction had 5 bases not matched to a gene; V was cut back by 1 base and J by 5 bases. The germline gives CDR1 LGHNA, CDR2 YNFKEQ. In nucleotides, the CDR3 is TGTGCCAGCAGCCAAGGACTAGCGGGAGAACGGGAGACCCAGTACTTC. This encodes CASSQGLAGERETQYF.

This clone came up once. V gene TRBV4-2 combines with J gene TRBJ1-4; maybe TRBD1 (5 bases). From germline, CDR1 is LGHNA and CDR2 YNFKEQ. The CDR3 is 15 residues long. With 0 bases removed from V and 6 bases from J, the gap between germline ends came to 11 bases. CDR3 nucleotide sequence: TGTGCCAGCAGCCAAGAGGGGCGGCAGGATGAAAAACTGTTTTTT. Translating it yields CASSQEGRQDEKLFF.

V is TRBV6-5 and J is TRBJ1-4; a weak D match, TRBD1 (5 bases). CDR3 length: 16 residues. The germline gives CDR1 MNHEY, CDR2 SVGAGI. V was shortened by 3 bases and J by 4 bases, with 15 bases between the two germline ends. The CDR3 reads CASSYVLGGINEKLFF. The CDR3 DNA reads TGTGCCAGCAGTTATGTTCTCGGGGGTATTAATGAAAAACTGTTTTTT.

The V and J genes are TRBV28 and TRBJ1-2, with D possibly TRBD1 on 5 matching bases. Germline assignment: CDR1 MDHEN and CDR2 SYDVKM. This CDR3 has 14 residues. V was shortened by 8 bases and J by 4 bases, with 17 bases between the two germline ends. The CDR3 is CASGRIGTVYGYTF. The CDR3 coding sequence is TGTGCCAGCGGGAGGATTGGGACGGTCTATGGCTACACCTTC.

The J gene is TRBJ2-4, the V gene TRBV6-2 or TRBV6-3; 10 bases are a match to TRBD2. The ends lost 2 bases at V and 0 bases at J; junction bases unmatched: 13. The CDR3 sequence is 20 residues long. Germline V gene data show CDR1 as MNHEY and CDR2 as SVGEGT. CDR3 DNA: TGTGCCAGCAGTTACCCCGCAGGGCTAGCGGGAGTTATAGCCAAAAACATTCAGTACTTC. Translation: CASSYPAGLAGVIAKNIQYF.

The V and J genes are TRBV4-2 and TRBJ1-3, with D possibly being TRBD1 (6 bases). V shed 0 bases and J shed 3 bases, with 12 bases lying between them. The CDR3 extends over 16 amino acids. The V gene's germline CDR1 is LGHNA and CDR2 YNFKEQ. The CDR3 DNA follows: TGTGCCAGCAGCCAAGAGGGCAGGGGATATGGAAACACCATATATTTT. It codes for CASSQEGRGYGNTIYF.

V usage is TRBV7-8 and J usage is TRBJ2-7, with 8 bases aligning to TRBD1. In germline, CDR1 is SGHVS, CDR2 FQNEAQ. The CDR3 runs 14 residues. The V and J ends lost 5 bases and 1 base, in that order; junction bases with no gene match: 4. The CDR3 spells CASSPGTGSYEQYF. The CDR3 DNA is TGTGCCAGCAGCCCTGGGACAGGTTCCTACGAGCAGTACTTC.

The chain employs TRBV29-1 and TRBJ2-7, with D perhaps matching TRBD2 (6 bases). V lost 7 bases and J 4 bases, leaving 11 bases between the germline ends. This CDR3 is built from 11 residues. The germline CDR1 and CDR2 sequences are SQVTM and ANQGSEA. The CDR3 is CSAVAEYEQYF. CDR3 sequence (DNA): TGCAGCGCCGTAGCGGAGTACGAGCAGTACTTC.

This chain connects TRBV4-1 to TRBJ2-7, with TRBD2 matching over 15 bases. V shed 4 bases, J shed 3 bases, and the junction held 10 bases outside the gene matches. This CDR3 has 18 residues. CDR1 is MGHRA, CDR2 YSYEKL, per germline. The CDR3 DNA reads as TGCGCCAGCAGCCCCGGGGGACTAGCGGGAGGATCGGTCTACGAGCAGTACTTC. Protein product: CASSPGGLAGGSVYEQYF.

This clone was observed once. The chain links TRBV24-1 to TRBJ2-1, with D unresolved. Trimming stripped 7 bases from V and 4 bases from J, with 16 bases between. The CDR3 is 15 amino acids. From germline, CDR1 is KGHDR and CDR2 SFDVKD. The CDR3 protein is CATSRGQAQYNEQFF. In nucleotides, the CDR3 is TGTGCCACCAGCCGTGGGCAGGCCCAATACAATGAGCAGTTCTTC.

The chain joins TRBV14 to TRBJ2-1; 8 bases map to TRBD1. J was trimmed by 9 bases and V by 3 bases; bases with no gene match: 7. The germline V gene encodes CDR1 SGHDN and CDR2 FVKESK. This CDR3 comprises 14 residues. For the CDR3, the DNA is TGTGCCAGCAGCCAGACAGGGGCCGACGGTGAGCAGTTCTTC. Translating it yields CASSQTGADGEQFF. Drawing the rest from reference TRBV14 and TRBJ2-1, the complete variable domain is EAGVTQFPSHSVIEKGQTVTLRCDPISGHDNLYWYRRVMGKEIKFLLHFVKESKQDESGMPNNRFLAERTGGTYSTLKVQPAELEDSGVYFCASSQTGADGEQFFGPGTRLTVL.

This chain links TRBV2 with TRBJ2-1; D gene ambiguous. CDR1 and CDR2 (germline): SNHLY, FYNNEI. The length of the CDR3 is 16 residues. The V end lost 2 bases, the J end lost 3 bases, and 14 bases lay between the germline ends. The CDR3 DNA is TGTGCCAGCAGTGAAATGGCTTTTCTAGACTACAATGAGCAGTTCTTC. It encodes CASSEMAFLDYNEQFF.

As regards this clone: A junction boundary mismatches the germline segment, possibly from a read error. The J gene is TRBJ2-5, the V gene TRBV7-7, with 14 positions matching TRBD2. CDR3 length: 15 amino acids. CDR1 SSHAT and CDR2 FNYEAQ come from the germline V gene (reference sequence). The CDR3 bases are TGTGCTAGCAGCCGGGGACTAGCGGGAGCAGAGACCCAGTACTTC. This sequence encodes CASSRGLAGAETQYF.

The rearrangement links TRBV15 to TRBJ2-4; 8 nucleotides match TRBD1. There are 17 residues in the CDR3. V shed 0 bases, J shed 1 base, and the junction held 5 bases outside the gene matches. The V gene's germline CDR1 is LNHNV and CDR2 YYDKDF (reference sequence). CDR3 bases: TGTGCCACCAGCAGAGATCCTCAGGGGGCGGCCAAAAACATTCAGTACTTC. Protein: CATSRDPQGAAKNIQYF.

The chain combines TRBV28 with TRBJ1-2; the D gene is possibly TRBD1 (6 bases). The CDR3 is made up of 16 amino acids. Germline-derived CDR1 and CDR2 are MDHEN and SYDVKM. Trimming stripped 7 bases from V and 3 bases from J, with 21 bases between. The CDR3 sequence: CASTPRPGGGDYGYTF. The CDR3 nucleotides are TGTGCCAGCACCCCTCGACCGGGGGGCGGGGACTATGGCTACACCTTC.

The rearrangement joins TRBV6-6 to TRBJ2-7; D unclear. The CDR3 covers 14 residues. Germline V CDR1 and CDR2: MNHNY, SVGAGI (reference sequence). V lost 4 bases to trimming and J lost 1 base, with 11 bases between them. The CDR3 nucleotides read TGTGCCAGCAGTTCCCCGGGTGATTCCTACGAGCAGTACTTC. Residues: CASSSPGDSYEQYF.

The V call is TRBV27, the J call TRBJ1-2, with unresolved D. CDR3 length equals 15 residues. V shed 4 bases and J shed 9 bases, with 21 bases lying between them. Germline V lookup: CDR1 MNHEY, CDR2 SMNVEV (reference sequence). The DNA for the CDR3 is TGTGCCAGCAGTTCCCTTGGGGTAGGGCGGGATCGCTACACCTTC. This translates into CASSSLGVGRDRYTF.

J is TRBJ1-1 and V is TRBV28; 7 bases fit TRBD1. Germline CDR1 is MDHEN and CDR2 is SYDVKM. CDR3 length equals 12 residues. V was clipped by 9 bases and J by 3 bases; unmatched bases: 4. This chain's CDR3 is CASDRADTEAFF. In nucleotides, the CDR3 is TGTGCCAGTGACAGGGCGGACACTGAAGCTTTCTTT. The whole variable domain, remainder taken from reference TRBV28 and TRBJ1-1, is DVKVTQSSRYLVKRTGEKVFLECVQDMDHENMFWYRQDPGLGLRLIYFSYDVKMKEKGDIPEGYSVSREKKERFSLILESASTNQTSMYLCASDRADTEAFFGQGTRLTVV.

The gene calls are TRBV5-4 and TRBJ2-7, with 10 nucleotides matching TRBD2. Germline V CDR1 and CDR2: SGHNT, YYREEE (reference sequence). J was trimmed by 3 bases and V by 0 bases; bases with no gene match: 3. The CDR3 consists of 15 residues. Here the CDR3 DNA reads TGTGCCAGCAGCTTGGGGACTAGCGGAGGCTACGAGCAGTACTTC. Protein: CASSLGTSGGYEQYF.

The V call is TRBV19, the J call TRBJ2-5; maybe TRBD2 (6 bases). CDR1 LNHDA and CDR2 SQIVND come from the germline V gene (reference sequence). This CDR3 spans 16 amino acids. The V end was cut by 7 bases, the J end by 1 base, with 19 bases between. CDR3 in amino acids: CASKKTLGGIQETQYF. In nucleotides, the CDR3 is TGTGCCAGTAAAAAGACCCTCGGCGGGATCCAAGAGACCCAGTACTTC.